The present entry profiles one T cell receptor beta chain with its context. The antigen remains undetermined. CDR1 and CDR2 (germline): LGHDT, YNNKEL (reference sequence). V lost 7 bases to trimming and J lost 6 bases; unmatched junction nucleotides: 11. This CDR3 region has 15 residues. Antigen-specific CD4+ T cells were first expanded with viral peptide pools by the ViraFEST assay and only then sequenced. Isolating CD4+ T cells followed roughly ten days of culture. Nucleocapsid antibodies were negative in the vaccine recipients, who had never had SARS-CoV-2 infection. Measured with immunoSEQ multiplex PCR; TCRdb has only the in-frame clones, and not every one. Of approximately 74,000 clones detected, approximately 75% appear once; the ten largest clones hold roughly 2.9%. This entry belongs to a study of vaccination effects on CD4 cells after COVID-19. Study-level results: In the late period after vaccination, infection- and vaccine-induced clones contracted markedly.

The starting material was CD4+ T cells from PBMCs cultured with HCoV-NL63 spike peptides, obtained before COVID-19 vaccination. This TCR was recovered from a human donor who received a COVID-19 vaccine. This chain uses TRBV3-1 (or the pseudogene TRBV3-2) with TRBJ1-4; TRBD1 agrees at 7 bases. CDR3 amino acids: CASTLGRGRDEKLFF. The CDR3 DNA follows: TGTGCCAGCACCTTGGGAAGGGGGCGCGATGAAAAACTGTTTTTT.